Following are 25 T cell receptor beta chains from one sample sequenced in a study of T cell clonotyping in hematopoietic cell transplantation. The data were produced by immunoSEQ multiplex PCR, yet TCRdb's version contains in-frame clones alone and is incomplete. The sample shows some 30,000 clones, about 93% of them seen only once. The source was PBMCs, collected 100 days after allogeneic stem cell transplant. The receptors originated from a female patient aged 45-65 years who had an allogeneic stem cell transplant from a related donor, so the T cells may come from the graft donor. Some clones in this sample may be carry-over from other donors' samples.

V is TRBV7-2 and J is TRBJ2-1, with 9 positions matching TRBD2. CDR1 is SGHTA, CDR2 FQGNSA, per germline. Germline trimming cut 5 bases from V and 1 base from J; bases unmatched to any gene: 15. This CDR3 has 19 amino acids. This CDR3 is CASSRQAGGPLGSYNEQFF. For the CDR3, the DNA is TGTGCCAGCAGCCGTCAAGCGGGGGGTCCCCTAGGTTCCTACAATGAGCAGTTCTTC.

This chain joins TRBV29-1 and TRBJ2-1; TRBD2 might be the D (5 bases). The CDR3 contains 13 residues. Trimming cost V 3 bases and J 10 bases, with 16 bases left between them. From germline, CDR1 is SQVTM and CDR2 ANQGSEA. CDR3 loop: CSVEAAATREQFF. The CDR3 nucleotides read TGCAGCGTTGAGGCAGCGGCCACGAGGGAGCAGTTCTTC.

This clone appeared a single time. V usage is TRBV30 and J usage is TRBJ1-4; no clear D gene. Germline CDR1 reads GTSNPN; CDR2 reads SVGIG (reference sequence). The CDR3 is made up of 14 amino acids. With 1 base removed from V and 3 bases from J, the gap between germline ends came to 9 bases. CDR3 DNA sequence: TGTGCCTGGAGTGGGGTTGGGGCTAATGAAAAACTGTTTTTT. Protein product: CAWSGVGANEKLFF. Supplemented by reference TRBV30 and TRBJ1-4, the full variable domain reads SQTIHQWPATLVQPVGSPLSLECTVEGTSNPNLYWYRQAAGRGLQLLFYSVGIGQISSEVPQNLSASRPQDRQFILSSKKLLLSDSGFYLCAWSGVGANEKLFFGSGTQLSVL.

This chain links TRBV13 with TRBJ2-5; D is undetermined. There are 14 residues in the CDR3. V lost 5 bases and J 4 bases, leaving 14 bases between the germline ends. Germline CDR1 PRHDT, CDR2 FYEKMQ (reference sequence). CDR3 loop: CASSPRSGGETQYF. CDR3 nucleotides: TGTGCCAGCAGCCCTCGGTCCGGCGGAGAGACCCAGTACTTC. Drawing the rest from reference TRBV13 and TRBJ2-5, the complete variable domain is AAGVIQSPRHLIKEKRETATLKCYPIPRHDTVYWYQQGPGQDPQFLISFYEKMQSDKGSIPDRFSAQQFSDYHSELNMSSLELGDSALYFCASSPRSGGETQYFGPGTRLLVL.

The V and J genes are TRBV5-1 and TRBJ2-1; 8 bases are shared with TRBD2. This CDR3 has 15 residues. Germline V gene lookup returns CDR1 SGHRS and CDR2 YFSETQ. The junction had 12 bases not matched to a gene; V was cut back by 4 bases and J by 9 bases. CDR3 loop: CASSREGGKSGEQFF. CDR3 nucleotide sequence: TGCGCCAGCAGCCGGGAGGGGGGGAAATCTGGTGAGCAGTTCTTC.

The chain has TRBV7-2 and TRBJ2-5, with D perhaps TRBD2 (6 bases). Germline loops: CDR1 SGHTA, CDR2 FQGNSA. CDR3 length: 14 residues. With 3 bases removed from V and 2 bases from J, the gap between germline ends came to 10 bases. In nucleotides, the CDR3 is TGTGCCAGCAGCTTTTCCGGGAGTCAAGAGACCCAGTACTTC. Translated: CASSFSGSQETQYF.

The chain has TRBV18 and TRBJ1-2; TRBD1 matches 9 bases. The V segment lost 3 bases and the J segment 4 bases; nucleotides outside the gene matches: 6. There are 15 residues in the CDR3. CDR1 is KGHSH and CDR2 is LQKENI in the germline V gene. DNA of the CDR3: TGTGCCAGCTCACCGCCTGGACAGGGGACCTATGGCTACACCTTC. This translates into CASSPPGQGTYGYTF.

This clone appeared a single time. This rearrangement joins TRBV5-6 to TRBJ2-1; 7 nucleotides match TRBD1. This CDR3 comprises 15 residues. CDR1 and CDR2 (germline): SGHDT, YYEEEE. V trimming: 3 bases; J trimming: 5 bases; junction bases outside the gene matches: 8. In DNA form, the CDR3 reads TGTGCCAGCAGCTCCAGAACCACAGGGGACAATGAGCAGTTCTTC. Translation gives CASSSRTTGDNEQFF.

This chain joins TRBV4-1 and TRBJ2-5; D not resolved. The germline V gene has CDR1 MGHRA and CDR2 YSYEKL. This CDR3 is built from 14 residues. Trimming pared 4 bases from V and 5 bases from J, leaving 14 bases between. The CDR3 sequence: CASSRAEVGETQYF. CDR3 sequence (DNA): TGCGCCAGCAGCCGGGCAGAGGTTGGGGAGACCCAGTACTTC.

CDR3 sequence reads: CSVVLGDRDTQYF. In nucleotides, the CDR3 is TGCAGCGTTGTTTTAGGGGATAGGGATACGCAGTATTTT. This chain joins TRBV29-1 and TRBJ2-3; D may be TRBD1 (5 bases). The CDR3 has 13 residues. Trimming cost V 4 bases and J 6 bases, with 14 bases left between them. The germline gives CDR1 SQVTM, CDR2 ANQGSEA.

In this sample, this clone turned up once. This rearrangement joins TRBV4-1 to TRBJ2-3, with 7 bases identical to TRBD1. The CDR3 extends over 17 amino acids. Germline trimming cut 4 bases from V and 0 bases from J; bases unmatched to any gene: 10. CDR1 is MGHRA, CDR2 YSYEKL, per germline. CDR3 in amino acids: CASSLRPGTVSTDTQYF. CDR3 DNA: TGCGCCAGCAGCCTAAGACCGGGGACAGTCAGCACAGATACGCAGTATTTT.

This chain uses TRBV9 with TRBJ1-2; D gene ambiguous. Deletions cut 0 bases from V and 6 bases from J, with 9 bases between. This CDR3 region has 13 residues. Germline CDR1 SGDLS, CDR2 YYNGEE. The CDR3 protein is CASSVDPRDGYTF. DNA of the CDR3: TGTGCCAGCAGCGTAGACCCCCGAGATGGCTACACCTTC.

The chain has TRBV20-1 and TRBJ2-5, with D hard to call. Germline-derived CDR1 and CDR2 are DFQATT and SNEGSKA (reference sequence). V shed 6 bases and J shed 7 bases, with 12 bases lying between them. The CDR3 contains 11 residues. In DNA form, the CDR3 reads TGCAGTGCCCACAGCTACGGGACCCAGTACTTC. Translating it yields CSAHSYGTQYF.

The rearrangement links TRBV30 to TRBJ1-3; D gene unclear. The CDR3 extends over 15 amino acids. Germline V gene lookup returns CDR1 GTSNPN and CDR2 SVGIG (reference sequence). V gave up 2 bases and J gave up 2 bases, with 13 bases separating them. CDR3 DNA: TGTGCCTGGAGTCTGAATGGCCGGACTGGAAACACCATATATTTT. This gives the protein CAWSLNGRTGNTIYF. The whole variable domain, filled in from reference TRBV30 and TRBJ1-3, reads SQTIHQWPATLVQPVGSPLSLECTVEGTSNPNLYWYRQAAGRGLQLLFYSVGIGQISSEVPQNLSASRPQDRQFILSSKKLLLSDSGFYLCAWSLNGRTGNTIYFGEGSWLTVV.

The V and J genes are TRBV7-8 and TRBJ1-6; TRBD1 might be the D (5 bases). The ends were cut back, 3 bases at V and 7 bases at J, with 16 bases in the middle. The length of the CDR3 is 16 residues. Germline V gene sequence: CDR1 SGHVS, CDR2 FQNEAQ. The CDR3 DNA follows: TGTGCCAGCAGCTTCACGGGGGAGGGCCTGAATTCACCCCTCCACTTT. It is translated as CASSFTGEGLNSPLHF.

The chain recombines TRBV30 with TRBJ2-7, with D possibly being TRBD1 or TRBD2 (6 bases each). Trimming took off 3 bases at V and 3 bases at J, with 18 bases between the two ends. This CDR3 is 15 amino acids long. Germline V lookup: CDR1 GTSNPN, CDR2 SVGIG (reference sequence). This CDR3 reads CAWSPTGTGYYEQYF. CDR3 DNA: TGTGCCTGGAGCCCAACAGGGACTGGCTACTACGAGCAGTACTTC. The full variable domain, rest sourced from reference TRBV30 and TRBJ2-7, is SQTIHQWPATLVQPVGSPLSLECTVEGTSNPNLYWYRQAAGRGLQLLFYSVGIGQISSEVPQNLSASRPQDRQFILSSKKLLLSDSGFYLCAWSPTGTGYYEQYFGPGTRLTVT.

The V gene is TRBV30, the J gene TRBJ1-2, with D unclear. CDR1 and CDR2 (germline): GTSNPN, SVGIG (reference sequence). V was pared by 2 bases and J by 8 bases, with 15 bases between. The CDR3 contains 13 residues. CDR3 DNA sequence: TGTGCCTGGAGTTCAGGCAGGCTCCGGGGCTACACCTTC. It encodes CAWSSGRLRGYTF. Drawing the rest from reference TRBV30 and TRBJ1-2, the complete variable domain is SQTIHQWPATLVQPVGSPLSLECTVEGTSNPNLYWYRQAAGRGLQLLFYSVGIGQISSEVPQNLSASRPQDRQFILSSKKLLLSDSGFYLCAWSSGRLRGYTFGSGTRLTVV.

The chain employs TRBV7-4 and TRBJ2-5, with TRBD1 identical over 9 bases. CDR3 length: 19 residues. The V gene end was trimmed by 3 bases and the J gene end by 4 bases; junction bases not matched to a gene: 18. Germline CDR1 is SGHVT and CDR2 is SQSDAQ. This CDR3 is CASSFTSMAGTGKGETQYF. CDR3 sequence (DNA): TGTGCCAGCAGCTTTACTTCAATGGCCGGGACAGGGAAAGGAGAGACCCAGTACTTC.

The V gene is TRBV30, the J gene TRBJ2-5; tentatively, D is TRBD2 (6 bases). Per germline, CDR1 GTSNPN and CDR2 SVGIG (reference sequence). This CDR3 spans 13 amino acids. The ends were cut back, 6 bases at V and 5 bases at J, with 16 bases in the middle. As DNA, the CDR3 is TGTGCCTGTGCGGGGTCCCCGGAGGAGACCCAGTACTTC. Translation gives CACAGSPEETQYF.

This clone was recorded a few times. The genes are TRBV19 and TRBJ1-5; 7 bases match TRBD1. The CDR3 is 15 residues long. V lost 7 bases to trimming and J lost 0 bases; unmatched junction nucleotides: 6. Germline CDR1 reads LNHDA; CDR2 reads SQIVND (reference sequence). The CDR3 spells CASTQGEHSNQPQHF. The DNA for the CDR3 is TGTGCCAGTACCCAGGGGGAACATAGCAATCAGCCCCAGCATTTT.

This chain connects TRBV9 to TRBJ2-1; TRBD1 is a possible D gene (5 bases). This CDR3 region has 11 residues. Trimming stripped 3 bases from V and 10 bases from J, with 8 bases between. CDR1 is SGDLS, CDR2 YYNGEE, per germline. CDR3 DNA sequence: TGTGCCAGCAGCGCACCAGGGGAGCAGTTCTTC. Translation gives CASSAPGEQFF.

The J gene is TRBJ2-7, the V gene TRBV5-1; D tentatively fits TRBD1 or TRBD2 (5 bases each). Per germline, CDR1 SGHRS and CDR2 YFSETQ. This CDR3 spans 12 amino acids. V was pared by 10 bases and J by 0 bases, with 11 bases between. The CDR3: CAPWDHSYEQYF. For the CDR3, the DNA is TGCGCCCCCTGGGACCACTCCTACGAGCAGTACTTC.

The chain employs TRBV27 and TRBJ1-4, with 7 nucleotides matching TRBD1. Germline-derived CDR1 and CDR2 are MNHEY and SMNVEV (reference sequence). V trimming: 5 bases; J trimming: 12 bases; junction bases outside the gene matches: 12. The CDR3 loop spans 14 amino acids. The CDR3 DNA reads TGTGCCAGCAGTACTGGGGACAGACTTCGGGAACTGTTTTTT. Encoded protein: CASSTGDRLRELFF.

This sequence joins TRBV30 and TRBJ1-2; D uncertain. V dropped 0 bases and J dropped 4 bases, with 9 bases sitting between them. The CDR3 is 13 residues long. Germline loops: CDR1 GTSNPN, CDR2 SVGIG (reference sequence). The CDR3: CAWSVNRPYGYTF. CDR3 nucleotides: TGTGCCTGGAGTGTAAACAGACCCTATGGCTACACCTTC.

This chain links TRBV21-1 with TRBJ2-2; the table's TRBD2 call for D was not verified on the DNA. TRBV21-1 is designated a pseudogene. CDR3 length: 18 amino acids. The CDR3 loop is CASSKGDSSGMGTGELFF. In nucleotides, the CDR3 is TGTGCCAGCAGCAAAGGGGACTCTTCCGGGATGGGGACCGGGGAGCTGTTTTTT.